This T cell receptor (beta chain) stems from a study of blood T cell repertoires in COVID-19. Overall study: Collection of acute and convalescent COVID-19 samples took place in the United States, Italy and Spain.

Trimming removed 1 base from V and 4 bases from J, with 12 bases in between. Germline CDR1 reads SGDLS; CDR2 reads YYNGEE. This CDR3 is built from 15 residues. In the authors' workflow: Nucleated cell counts were estimated from reference gene primer amplification. Produced via immunoSEQ multiplex PCR; TCRdb's table is partial and in-frame only. From that table come the V and J calls and clone size; the DNA was used to work out D and trimming. Among about 100,000 clones listed, roughly 87% were seen once. The clonotype was recovered from a man aged 45-65 years with active COVID-19. The rearrangement links TRBV9 to TRBJ1-3; D is perhaps TRBD1 (6 bases). The sequenced sample was peripheral blood. The CDR3 spells CASSVTGTAGNTIYF. CDR3 DNA sequence: TGTGCCAGCAGCGTAACAGGGACGGCGGGAAACACCATATATTTT.